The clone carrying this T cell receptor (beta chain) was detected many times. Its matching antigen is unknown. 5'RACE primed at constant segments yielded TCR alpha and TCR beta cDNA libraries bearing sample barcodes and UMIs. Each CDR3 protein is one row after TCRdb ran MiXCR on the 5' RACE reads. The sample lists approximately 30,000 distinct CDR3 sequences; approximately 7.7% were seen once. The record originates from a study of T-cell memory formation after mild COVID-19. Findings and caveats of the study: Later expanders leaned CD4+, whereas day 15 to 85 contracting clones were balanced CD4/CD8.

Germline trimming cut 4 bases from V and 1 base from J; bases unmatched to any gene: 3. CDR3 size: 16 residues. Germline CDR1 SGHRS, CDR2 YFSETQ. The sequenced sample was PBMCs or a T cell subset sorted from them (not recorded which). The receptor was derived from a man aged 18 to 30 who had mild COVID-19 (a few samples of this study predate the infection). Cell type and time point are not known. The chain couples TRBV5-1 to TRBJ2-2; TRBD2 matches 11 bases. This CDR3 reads CASSPLAGGNTGELFF. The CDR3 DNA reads TGCGCCAGCAGCCCCCTAGCGGGGGGGAACACCGGGGAGCTGTTTTTT.